This TCR beta chain was retrieved from a study of T cells in Graves' hyperthyroidism and ophthalmopathy. Study-wide findings and caveats: Ophthalmopathy was told apart from stable hyperthyroidism by a 13 V-J model.

Germline V gene sequence: CDR1 PRHDT, CDR2 FYEKMQ (reference sequence). This CDR3 is built from 17 residues. Trimming removed 2 bases from V and 5 bases from J; junction bases left unmatched: 8. RNA transcripts were the template for amplifying TCR beta CDR3 regions. In the first-round RT-PCR of the TCR CDR3, the HTBI primer set was used. TCRdb itself ran the multiplex PCR reads through MiXCR, one entry per CDR3 protein. This sample has hundreds of thousands of distinct CDR3 sequences, with roughly 16% found just once. Worth noting for this clonotype: Its antigen remains unknown.

This TCR was recovered from a woman aged 40 to 50 with Graves' ophthalmopathy. The chain joins TRBV13 to TRBJ2-1; 11 positions agree with TRBD2. The sequenced sample consisted of blood. The DNA for the CDR3 is TGTGCCAGCAGCTTATTTAGCGGGGGGGGGCCTCACAATGAGCAGTTCTTC. Protein: CASSLFSGGGPHNEQFF.